The rows below give T cell receptor beta chains drawn from one sample of a study of blood T cell repertoires in COVID-19. Assay: immunoSEQ multiplex PCR; the TCRdb copy retains only in-frame clones and omits some. The sample records about 28,000 clones, more than 65% being singletons. Material for sequencing was peripheral blood. The receptor source for this set is an older woman with acute or convalescent COVID-19. Each CDR3 is given with its conserved first and last residue. The D gene is left open where the match is weak. A clone size is listed for some rows: how often the clone was seen (once, few, many), or a class if it is expanded.

size: .
D: .
J: TRBJ1-1
V: TRBV3-1/TRBV3-2
CDR3: CASSLKDGRRDTEAFF
DNA: TGTGCCAGCAGCCTAAAGGACGGAAGGAGGGACACTGAAGCTTTCTTT

size: .
D: .
J: TRBJ2-2
V: TRBV2
CDR3: CASRGGGTGELFF
DNA: TGTGCCAGCAGGGGTGGGGGGACCGGGGAGCTGTTTTTT

size: .
D: TRBD2
J: TRBJ2-2
V: TRBV24-1
CDR3: CATSDMPPSGGNTGELFF
DNA: TGTGCCACCAGTGATATGCCCCCTAGCGGGGGGAACACCGGGGAGCTGTTTTTT

size: .
D: .
J: TRBJ2-3
V: TRBV5-6
CDR3: CASKQGGGTDTQYF
DNA: TGTGCCAGCAAACAGGGAGGGGGCACAGATACGCAGTATTTT

size: once
D: TRBD2
J: TRBJ2-7
V: TRBV5-1
CDR3: CASSLSGGYEQYF
DNA: TGCGCCAGCAGCCTGTCGGGGGGTTACGAGCAGTACTTC

size: .
D: .
J: TRBJ2-3
V: TRBV2
CDR3: CASSVSRDTQYF
DNA: TGTGCCAGCAGCGTTTCGAGAGATACGCAGTATTTT

size: .
D: TRBD1
J: TRBJ1-3
V: TRBV5-1
CDR3: CASSFGGGPGNTIYF
DNA: TGCGCCAGCAGCTTCGGAGGGGGCCCTGGAAACACCATATATTTT

size: once
D: TRBD1
J: TRBJ1-4
V: TRBV29-1
CDR3: CSVRGQGLGEKLFF
DNA: TGCAGCGTGCGGGGACAGGGCTTAGGGGAAAAACTGTTTTTT

size: .
D: .
J: TRBJ2-7
V: TRBV5-1
CDR3: CASSLDGRERGEQYF
DNA: TGCGCCAGCAGCTTGGACGGCAGGGAAAGGGGGGAGCAGTACTTC

size: .
D: .
J: TRBJ1-1
V: TRBV9
CDR3: CASTSGPMNTEAFF
DNA: TGTGCCTCAACCAGTGGTCCCATGAACACTGAAGCTTTCTTT

size: .
D: TRBD2
J: TRBJ2-5
V: TRBV5-4
CDR3: CASSKGLAGGGRQETQYF
DNA: TGTGCCAGCAGCAAGGGACTAGCGGGGGGAGGGAGGCAAGAGACCCAGTACTTC

size: few
D: .
J: TRBJ2-4
V: TRBV5-6
CDR3: CASRGRGTKNIQYF
DNA: TGTGCCAGCCGGGGGCGGGGGACCAAAAACATTCAGTACTTC